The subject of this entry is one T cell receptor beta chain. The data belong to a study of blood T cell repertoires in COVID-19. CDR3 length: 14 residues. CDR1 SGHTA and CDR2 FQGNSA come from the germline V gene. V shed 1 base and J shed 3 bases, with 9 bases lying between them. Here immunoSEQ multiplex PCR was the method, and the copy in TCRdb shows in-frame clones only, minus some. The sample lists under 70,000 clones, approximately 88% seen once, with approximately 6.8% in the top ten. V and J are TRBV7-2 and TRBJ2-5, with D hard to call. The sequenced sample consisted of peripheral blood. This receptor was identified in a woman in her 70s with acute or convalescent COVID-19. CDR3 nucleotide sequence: TGTGCCAGCAGCTTAGGGGCATCCGAAGAGACCCAGTACTTC. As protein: CASSLGASEETQYF.